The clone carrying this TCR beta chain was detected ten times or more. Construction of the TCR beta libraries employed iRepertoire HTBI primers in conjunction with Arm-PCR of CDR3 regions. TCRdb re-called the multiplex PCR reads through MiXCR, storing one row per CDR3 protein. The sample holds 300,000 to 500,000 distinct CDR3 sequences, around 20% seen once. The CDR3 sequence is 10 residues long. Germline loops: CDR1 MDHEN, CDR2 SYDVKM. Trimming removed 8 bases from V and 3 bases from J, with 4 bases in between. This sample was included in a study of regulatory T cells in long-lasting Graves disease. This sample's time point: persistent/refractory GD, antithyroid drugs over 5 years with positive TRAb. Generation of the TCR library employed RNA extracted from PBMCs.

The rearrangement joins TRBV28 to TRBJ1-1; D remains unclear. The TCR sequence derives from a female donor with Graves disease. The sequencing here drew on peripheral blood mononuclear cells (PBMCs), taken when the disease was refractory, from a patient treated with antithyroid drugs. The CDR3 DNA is TGTGCCAGCCGGGACACTGAAGCTTTCTTT. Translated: CASRDTEAFF.